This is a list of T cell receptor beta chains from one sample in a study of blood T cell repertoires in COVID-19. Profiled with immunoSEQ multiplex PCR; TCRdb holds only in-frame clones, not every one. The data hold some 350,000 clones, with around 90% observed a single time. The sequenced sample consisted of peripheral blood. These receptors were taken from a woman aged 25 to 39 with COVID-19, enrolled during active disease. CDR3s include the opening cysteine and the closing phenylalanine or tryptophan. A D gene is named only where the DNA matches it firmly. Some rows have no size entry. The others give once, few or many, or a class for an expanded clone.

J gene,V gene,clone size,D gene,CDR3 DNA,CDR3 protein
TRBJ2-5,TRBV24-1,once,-,TGTGCCACCAGTGAAATAGCCGCCCTGTACCAAGAGACCCAGTACTTC,CATSEIAALYQETQYF
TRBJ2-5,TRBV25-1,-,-,TGTGCCAGCAGTGAATCCCACAGGGTCAGGGACCAAGAGACCCAGTACTTC,CASSESHRVRDQETQYF
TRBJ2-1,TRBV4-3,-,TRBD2,TGCGCCAGCAGCCTCTCAATGGTAGCGGGGGGGCCTGTGGATGAGCAGTTCTTC,CASSLSMVAGGPVDEQFF
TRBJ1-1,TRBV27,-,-,TGTGCCAGCAGTTTCCGGGGAGGGAACACTGAAGCTTTCTTT,CASSFRGGNTEAFF
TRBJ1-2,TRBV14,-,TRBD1,TGTGCCAGCAGCCAAGTTGGGACAGGGCATGGCTACACCTTC,CASSQVGTGHGYTF
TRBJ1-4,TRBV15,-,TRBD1,TGTGCCACCAGCAGAGATCGACAGGGCGGGGAAAAACTGTTTTTT,CATSRDRQGGEKLFF
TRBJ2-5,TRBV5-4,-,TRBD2,TGTGCCAGCAGCTTGGGGGGAGGGGTGGAAGAGACCCAGTACTTC,CASSLGGGVEETQYF
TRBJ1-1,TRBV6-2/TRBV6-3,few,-,TGTGCCAGCAGTGTATTTATGAACACTGAAGCTTTCTTT,CASSVFMNTEAFF
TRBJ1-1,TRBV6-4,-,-,TGTGCCAGCAGTGACGGATCGGCGGGGACCAGGGAAGCTTTCTTT,CASSDGSAGTREAFF
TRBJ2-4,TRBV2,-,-,TGTGCCAGCAGCGCCCAGGGAGGTACCAAAAACATTCAGTACTTC,CASSAQGGTKNIQYF
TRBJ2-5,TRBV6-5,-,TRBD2,TGTGCCAGCGGCAGCGGGGGGGCCCAAGAGACCCAGTACTTC,CASGSGGAQETQYF
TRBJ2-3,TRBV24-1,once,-,TGTGCCACCAGTGGAGGCTTAGATACGCAGTATTTT,CATSGGLDTQYF
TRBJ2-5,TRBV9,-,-,TGTGCCAGCACCTCCGGGATCCACGGGGGCCAAGAGACCCAGTACTTC,CASTSGIHGGQETQYF
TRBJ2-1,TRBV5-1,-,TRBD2,TGCGCCAGCAGCCAAAGGGTCGCGGGAGGCTTTTACAATGAGCAGTTCTTC,CASSQRVAGGFYNEQFF
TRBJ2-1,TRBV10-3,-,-,TGTGCCATCAGTGATCAGGGGCGGAATAATGAGCAGTTCTTC,CAISDQGRNNEQFF
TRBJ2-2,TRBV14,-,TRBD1,TGTGCCAGCAGCCCGTATCAACATCGGACAGGGGTTCCCGCGAACACCGGGGAGCTGTTTTTT,CASSPYQHRTGVPANTGELFF
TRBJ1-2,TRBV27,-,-,TGTGCCAGCAGGCAATCAACAGGGAACTATGGCTACACCTTC,CASRQSTGNYGYTF
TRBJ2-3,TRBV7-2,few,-,TGTGCCAGCAGCCCGATCTACCGGCGCGGTAGCACAGATACGCAGTATTTT,CASSPIYRRGSTDTQYF
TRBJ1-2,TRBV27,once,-,TGTGCCAGCAGTTGGGTCGGTGGAGACTATGGCTACACCTTC,CASSWVGGDYGYTF
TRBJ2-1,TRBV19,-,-,TGTGCCAGTCGTCAGATAACTAGGAATGAGCAGTTCTTC,CASRQITRNEQFF
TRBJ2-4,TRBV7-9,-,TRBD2,TGTGCCAGCAGCTTAGAGGGCAGCGGGGGCGCAAACATTCAGTACTTC,CASSLEGSGGANIQYF
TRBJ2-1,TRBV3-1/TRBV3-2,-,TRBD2,TGTGCCAGCAGCCAAGATTTAGGAGCGGGAGGATACAATGAGCAGTTCTTC,CASSQDLGAGGYNEQFF
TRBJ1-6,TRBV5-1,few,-,TGCGCCAGCAGCCCACAGGGAGGGAATTCACCCCTCCACTTT,CASSPQGGNSPLHF
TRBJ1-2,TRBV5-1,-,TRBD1,TGCGCCAGCAGCTTTGAGGGGGCTCAGAGCTATGGCTACACCTTC,CASSFEGAQSYGYTF
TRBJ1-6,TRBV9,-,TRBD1,TGTGCCAGCGGCCGAGGACAGGGGGCCCCAAATTCACCCCTCCACTTT,CASGRGQGAPNSPLHF
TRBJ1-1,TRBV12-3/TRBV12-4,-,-,TGTGCCAGCAGCCGGAGTGGGACTGAAGCTTTCTTT,CASSRSGTEAFF
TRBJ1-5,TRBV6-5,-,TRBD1,TGTGCCAGCAGCTCGGGACAGGGGGCCAATCAGCCCCAGCATTTT,CASSSGQGANQPQHF
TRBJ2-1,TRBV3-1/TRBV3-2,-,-,TGTGCCAGCAGCCAAGTTTCCAGCTACAATGAGCAGTTCTTC,CASSQVSSYNEQFF
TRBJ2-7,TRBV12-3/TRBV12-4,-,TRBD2,TGTGCCAGCAGTCCAACTAGCGGCTACGAGCAGTACTTC,CASSPTSGYEQYF
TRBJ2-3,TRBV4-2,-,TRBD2,TGTGCCAGCAGCCAAGAGCTAGCGGGGGGCGGTAGCACAGATACGCAGTATTTT,CASSQELAGGGSTDTQYF
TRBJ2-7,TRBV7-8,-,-,TGTGCCAGCAGCTTAGCCGTTGGGACACCTGCCGCCGAGCAGTACTTC,CASSLAVGTPAAEQYF
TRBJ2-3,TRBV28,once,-,TGTGCCAGCAGTTTACCCCCCGAGACGCAGTATTTT,CASSLPPETQYF
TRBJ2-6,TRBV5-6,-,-,TGTGCCAGCAGCTCGAACAGGGCTGGGGCCAACGTCCTGACTTTC,CASSSNRAGANVLTF
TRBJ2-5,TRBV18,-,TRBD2,TGTGCCAGCTCACACAACAATTATGGGACTAGCGGAGAGACCCAGTACTTC,CASSHNNYGTSGETQYF
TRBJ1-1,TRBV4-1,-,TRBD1,TGCGCCAGCAGCCTACCTTTCTACCCGACAGGGAGACCGACTGAAGCTTTCTTT,CASSLPFYPTGRPTEAFF
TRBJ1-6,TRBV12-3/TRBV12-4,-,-,TGTGCCAGCAGTTTATACCCGGATTCACCCCTCCACTTT,CASSLYPDSPLHF
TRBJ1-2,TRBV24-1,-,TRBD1,TGTGCCACCAGTGATTCGGACAGGTCATTCTCTGGCTACACCTTC,CATSDSDRSFSGYTF
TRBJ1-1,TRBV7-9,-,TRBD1,TGTGCCAGCAGGCTTTATCCCGGGACAGTGAACACTGAAGCTTTCTTT,CASRLYPGTVNTEAFF
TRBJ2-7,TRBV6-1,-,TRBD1,TGTGCCAGCAGTGAAGCCTACAGGGGGCCCGAGCAGTACTTC,CASSEAYRGPEQYF
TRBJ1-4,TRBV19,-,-,TGTGCCAGTAGTCCCTCGGGGATGAATAATGAAAAACTGTTTTTT,CASSPSGMNNEKLFF
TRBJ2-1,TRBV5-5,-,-,TGTGCCAGCAGCCGTGAGGGTAATGAGCAGTTCTTC,CASSREGNEQFF
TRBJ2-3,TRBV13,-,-,TGTGCCAGCAGCACTTCTAGCACAGATACGCAGTATTTT,CASSTSSTDTQYF
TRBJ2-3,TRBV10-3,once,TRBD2,TGTGCCATCACGGGCGGGGGAGGAGCAGATACGCAGTATTTT,CAITGGGGADTQYF
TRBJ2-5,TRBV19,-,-,TGTGCCAGTAGTATTCCAGGGTTCCAAGAGACCCAGTACTTC,CASSIPGFQETQYF
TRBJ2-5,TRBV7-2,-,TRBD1,TGTGCCAGCAGCGGACCCCGGGACAGGTTCTCCCAAGAGACCCAGTACTTC,CASSGPRDRFSQETQYF
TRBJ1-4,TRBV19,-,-,TGTGCCAGTAGTATTCGTAAATCTAATGAAAAACTGTTTTTT,CASSIRKSNEKLFF
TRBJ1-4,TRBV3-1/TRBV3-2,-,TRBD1,TGTGCCAGCAGCCAATTCGGGACAGGGGGTGAAAAACTGTTTTTT,CASSQFGTGGEKLFF
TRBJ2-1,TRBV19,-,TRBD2,TGTGCCAGTAGTATAGAGGGGGGAGGGTACAATGAGCAGTTCTTC,CASSIEGGGYNEQFF
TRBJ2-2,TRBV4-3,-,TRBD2,TGCGCCAGCCGGGACTACTACACCGGGGAGCTGTTTTTT,CASRDYYTGELFF
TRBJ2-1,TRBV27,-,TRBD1,TGTGCCAGCAGTAGTCCCGGGACAGGGAGTTACAATGAGCAGTTCTTC,CASSSPGTGSYNEQFF
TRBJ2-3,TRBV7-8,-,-,TGTGCCAGCAGCCCCCATTTGTCTACCCGGAGCACAGATACGCAGTATTTT,CASSPHLSTRSTDTQYF
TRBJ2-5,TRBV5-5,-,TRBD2,TGTGCCAGCAGTTATGGACTAGCTATCGCCAGAACGGAGACCCAGTACTTC,CASSYGLAIARTETQYF
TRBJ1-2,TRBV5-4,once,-,TGTGCCAGCAGCTTGGATTCCGTCTATGGCTACACCTTC,CASSLDSVYGYTF
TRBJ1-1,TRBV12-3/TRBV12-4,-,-,TGTGCCAGCTCTTACCTCCCAGGGGCTGAAGCTTTCTTT,CASSYLPGAEAFF
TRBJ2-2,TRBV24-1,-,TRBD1,TGTGCCACCAGAGGACAGGAGGCCAACACCGGGGAGCTGTTTTTT,CATRGQEANTGELFF
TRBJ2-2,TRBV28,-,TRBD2,TGTGCCAGCAGCCAAGGACTAGCTGGGGAGCTGTTTTTT,CASSQGLAGELFF
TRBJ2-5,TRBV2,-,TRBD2,TGTGCCAGCCGGATCGCGGGGGGGAGAGAGACCCAGTACTTC,CASRIAGGRETQYF